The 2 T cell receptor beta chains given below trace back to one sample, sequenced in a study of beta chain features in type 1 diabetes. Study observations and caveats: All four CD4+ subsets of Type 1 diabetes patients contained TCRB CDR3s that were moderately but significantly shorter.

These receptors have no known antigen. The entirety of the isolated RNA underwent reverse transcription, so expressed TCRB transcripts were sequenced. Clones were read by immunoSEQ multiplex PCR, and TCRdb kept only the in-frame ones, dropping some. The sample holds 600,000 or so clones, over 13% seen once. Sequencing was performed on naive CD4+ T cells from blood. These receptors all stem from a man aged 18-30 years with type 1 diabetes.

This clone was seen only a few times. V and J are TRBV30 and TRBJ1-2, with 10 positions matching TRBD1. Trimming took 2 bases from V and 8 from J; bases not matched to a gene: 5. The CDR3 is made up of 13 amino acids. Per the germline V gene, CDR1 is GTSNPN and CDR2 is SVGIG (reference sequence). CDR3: CAWSPRDRGGYTF. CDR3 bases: TGTGCCTGGAGTCCCCGGGACAGGGGCGGCTACACCTTC.

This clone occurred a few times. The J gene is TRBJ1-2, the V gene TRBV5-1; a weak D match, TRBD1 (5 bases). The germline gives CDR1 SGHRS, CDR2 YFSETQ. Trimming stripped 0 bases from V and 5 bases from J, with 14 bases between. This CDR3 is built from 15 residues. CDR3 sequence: CASSLEVQGRYGYTF. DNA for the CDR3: TGCGCCAGCAGCTTGGAGGTCCAGGGTCGGTATGGCTACACCTTC.